This is a list of T cell receptor delta chains from one sample in a study of Vγ9Vδ2 T cells in congenital toxoplasmosis. TCRdb reprocessed the reads through CATT. Seen here are about 940 delta-chain clones, approximately 19% observed once, and the top ten hold around 16%. Sequencing used gamma-delta T cells from blood. These receptors were obtained from a child under 10 years old born to a mother with Toxoplasma gondii infection during pregnancy, either congenitally infected or uninfected (not recorded which). Both conserved end residues are part of each CDR3. D genes are given only for firm matches. The size entry gives once, few, many, or a class for an expanded clone.

d_call	clone_size	v_call	j_call	cdr3_aa	cdr3_nt
TRDD3	medium-sized	TRDV2	TRDJ1	CACDKMGDTDKLIF	TGTGCCTGTGACAAAATGGGGGATACCGATAAACTCATCTTT
.	large	TRAV23/DV6	TRDJ1	CAVTSLDGGPTDKLIF	TGTGCCGTGACCTCTCTTGACGGAGGACCCACCGATAAACTCATCTTT